This T cell receptor beta chain comes out of a study of T cell changes during pregnancy in multiple sclerosis. The repertoire was sequenced with immunoSEQ multiplex PCR; TCRdb's copy has only in-frame clones and lacks some. The repertoire holds tens of thousands of clones, approximately 90% seen once, with 3.5% in the top ten. This specimen was CD8+ T cells from peripheral blood mononuclear cells, taken in the third trimester of pregnancy. The sequence was collected from a female donor with multiple sclerosis, enrolled in a pregnancy study.

CDR3 nucleotides: TGCGCCAGCAGTCAATATGGACAGGGTGTTTTTTTACCACCGAACACCGGGGAGCTGTTTTTT. Its protein is CASSQYGQGVFLPPNTGELFF. The V and J genes are TRBV23-1 and TRBJ2-2, with 8 bases that match TRBD1. TRBV23-1 is given ORF status, its function remaining uncertain. V lost 1 base to trimming and J lost 0 bases; unmatched junction nucleotides: 16. The CDR3 runs to 21 residues.